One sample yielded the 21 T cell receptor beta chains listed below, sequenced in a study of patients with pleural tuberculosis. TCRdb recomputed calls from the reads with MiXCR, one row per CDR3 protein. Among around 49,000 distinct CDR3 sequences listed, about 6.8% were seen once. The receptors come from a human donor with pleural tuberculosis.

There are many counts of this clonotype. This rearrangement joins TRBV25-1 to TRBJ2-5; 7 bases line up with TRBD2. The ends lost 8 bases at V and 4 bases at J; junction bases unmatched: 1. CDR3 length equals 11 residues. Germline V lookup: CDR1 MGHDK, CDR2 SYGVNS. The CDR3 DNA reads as TGTGCCAGCGGCGGGGGAGAGACCCAGTACTTC. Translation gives CASGGGETQYF.

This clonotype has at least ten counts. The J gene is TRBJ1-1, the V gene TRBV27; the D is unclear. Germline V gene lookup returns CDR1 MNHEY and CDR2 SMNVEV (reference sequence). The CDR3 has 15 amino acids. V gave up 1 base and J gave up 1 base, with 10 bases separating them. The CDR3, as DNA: TGTGCCAGCAGTTTATTGGCGGCCTCGAACACTGAAGCTTTCTTT. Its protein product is CASSLLAASNTEAFF.

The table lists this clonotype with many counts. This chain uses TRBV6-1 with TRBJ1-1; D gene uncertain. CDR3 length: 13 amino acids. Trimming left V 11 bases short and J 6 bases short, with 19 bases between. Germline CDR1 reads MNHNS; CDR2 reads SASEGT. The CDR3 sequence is CAGRKSLEAEAFF. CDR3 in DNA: TGTGCCGGCCGCAAGTCCCTCGAGGCTGAAGCTTTCTTT.

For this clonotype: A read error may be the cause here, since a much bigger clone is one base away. CDR3 loop: CSVKDLGGTGYLVAQYF. CDR3 DNA sequence: TGCAGCGTTAAAGATCTGGGAGGGACAGGGTATCTTGTGGCCCAGTACTTC. J is TRBJ2-5 and V is TRBV29-1; 9 positions match TRBD1. This CDR3 contains 17 residues. Germline lookup yields CDR1 SQVTM and CDR2 ANQGSEA.

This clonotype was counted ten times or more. DNA for the CDR3: TGTGCCAGTAGTGAGCACTCCTACAATGAGCAGTTCTTC. Translating gives CASSEHSYNEQFF. The J gene is TRBJ2-1, the V gene TRBV19; the D is unclear. V shed 5 bases and J shed 0 bases, with 5 bases lying between them. The CDR3 spans 13 residues. From germline, CDR1 is LNHDA and CDR2 SQIVND (reference sequence).

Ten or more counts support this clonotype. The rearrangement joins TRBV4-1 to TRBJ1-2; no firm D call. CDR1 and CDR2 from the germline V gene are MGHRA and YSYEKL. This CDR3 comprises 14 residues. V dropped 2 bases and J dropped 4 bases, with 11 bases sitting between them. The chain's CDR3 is CASSQLSQGYGYTF. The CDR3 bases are TGCGCCAGCAGCCAACTTTCACAAGGCTATGGCTACACCTTC.

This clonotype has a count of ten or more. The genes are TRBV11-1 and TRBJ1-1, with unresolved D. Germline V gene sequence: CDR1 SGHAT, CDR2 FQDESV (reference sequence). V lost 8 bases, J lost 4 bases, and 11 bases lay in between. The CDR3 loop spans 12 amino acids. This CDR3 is CASERVATEAFF. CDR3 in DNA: TGTGCCAGCGAACGGGTGGCCACTGAAGCTTTCTTT.

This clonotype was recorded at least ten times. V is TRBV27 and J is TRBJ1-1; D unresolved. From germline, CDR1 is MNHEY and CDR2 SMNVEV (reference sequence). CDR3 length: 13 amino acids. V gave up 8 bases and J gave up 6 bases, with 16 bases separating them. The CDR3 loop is CASSWEGSAEAFF. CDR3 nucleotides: TGTGCCAGCTCCTGGGAGGGTAGTGCTGAAGCTTTCTTT.

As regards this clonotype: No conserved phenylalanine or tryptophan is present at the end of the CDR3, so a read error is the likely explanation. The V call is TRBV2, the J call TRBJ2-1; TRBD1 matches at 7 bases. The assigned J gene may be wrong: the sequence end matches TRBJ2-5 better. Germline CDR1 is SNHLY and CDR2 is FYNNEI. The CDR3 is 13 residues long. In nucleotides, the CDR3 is TGTGCCAGCAGTGGACAGGGACAAGAGACCCAGTACCTC. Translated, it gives CASSGQGQETQYL.

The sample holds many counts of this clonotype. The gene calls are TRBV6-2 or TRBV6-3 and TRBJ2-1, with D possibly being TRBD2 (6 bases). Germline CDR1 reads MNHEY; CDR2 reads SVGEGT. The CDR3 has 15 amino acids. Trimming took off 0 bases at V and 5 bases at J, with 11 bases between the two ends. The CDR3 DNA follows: TGTGCCAGCAGTTACTCGAGATTAGCGGACAATGAGCAGTTCTTC. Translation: CASSYSRLADNEQFF.

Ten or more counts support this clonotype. The CDR3, as DNA: TGTGCCAGCAGCCAAGATTATGACAGGGAGTATTCTGAAGCTTTCTTT. Amino acid sequence: CASSQDYDREYSEAFF. J is TRBJ1-1 and V is TRBV4-2; 7 bases are shared with TRBD1. Germline values: CDR1 LGHNA, CDR2 YNFKEQ. V trimming: 0 bases; J trimming: 6 bases; junction bases outside the gene matches: 10. This CDR3 is 16 amino acids long.

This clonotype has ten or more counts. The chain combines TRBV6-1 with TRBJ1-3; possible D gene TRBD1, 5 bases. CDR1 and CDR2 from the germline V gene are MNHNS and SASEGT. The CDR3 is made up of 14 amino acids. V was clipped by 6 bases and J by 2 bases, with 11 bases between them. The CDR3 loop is CASSERGAGNTIYF. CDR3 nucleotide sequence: TGTGCCAGCAGCGAAAGGGGTGCTGGAAACACCATATATTTT.

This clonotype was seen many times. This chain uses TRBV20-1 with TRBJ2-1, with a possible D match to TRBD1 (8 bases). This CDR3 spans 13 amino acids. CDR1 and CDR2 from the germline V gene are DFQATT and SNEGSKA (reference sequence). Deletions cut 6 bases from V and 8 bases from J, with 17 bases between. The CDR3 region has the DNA TGCAGTGCCCTACGACAGGGGAGGGATGAGCAGTTCTTC. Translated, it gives CSALRQGRDEQFF.

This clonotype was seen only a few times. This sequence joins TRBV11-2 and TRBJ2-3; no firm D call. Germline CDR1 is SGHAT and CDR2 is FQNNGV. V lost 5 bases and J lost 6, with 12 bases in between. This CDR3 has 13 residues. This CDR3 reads CASSPQMWDTQYF. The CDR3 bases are TGTGCCAGCAGCCCTCAGATGTGGGATACGCAGTATTTT.

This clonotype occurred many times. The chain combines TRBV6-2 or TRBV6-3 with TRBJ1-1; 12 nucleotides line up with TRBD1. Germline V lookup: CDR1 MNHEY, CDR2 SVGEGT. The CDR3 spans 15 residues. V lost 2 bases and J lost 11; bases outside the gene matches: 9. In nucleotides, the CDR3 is TGTGCCAGCAGTTACGCCGGGACAGGGGGCCGGGCGGCTTTCTTT. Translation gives CASSYAGTGGRAAFF.

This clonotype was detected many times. CDR3 bases: TGTGCCAGCAGTGACACAGCTGGGGCCAACGTCCTGACTTTC. Encoded protein: CASSDTAGANVLTF. This chain uses TRBV6-4 with TRBJ2-6, with no clear D. Germline V gene sequence: CDR1 MRHNA, CDR2 SNTAGT. This CDR3 spans 14 amino acids. V was clipped by 2 bases and J by 2 bases, with 4 bases between them.

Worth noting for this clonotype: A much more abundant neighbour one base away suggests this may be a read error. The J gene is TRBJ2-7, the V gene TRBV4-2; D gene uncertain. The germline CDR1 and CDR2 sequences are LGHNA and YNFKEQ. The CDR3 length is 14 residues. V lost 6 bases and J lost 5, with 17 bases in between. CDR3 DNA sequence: TGTGCCAGCAGTTGGATGTCTATTGCGAACGAGCAGTACTTC. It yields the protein CASSWMSIANEQYF.

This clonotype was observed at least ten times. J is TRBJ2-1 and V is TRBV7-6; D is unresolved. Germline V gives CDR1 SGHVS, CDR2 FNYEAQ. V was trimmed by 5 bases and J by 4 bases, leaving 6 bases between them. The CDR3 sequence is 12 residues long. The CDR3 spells CASSQNYNEQFF. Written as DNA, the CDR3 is TGTGCCAGCAGCCAGAATTACAATGAGCAGTTCTTC.

DNA for the CDR3: TGTGCCAGCAGCTTAGTTCTTAGCGGGAGTGGGAAGACCCAGTACTTC. As protein: CASSLVLSGSGKTQYF. The gene calls are TRBV11-2 and TRBJ2-5, with 9 bases aligning to TRBD2. Per the germline V gene, CDR1 is SGHAT and CDR2 is FQNNGV. V lost 1 base to trimming and J lost 6 bases; unmatched junction nucleotides: 9. This CDR3 contains 16 residues.

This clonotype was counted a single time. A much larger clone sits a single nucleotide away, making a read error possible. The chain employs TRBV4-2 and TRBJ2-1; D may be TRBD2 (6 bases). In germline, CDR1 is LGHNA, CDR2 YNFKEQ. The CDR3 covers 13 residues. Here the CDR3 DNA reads TGTGCCAGCGGCCAAGGCGGAGGGAATGAGCAGTTCTTC. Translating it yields CASGQGGGNEQFF.

The CDR3 region is CASMKDRSGFTEAFF. The CDR3 bases are TGTGCCAGTATGAAGGACCGTTCGGGCTTTACTGAAGCTTTCTTT. The chain combines TRBV19 with TRBJ1-1; D unresolved. V was clipped by 7 bases and J by 5 bases, with 20 bases between them. Looked up from germline, CDR1 is LNHDA and CDR2 is SQIVND (reference sequence). The CDR3 loop spans 15 amino acids.